A selection of T cell receptor beta chains follows, all from one sample in a study of OX40 agonist ivuxolimab in advanced cancers. Sequencing used immunoSEQ multiplex PCR; TCRdb keeps in-frame clones, though not all of them. The sample records about 74,000 clones, about 93% being singletons. The input for sequencing was CD4+ or CD8+ T cells sorted from blood, taken in a trial of the OX40 agonist ivuxolimab. The receptors originated from an adult with an advanced solid tumor such as melanoma, head and neck, liver or kidney cancer. Both conserved end residues are part of each CDR3. The D gene is left open where the match is weak. Clone size is stated in some rows and not others, as once, few, many or a class when expanded.

d_call: -
j_call: TRBJ1-1
v_call: TRBV4-3
clone_size: -
cdr3_nt: TGCGCCAGCACCGCGGGGGCAGGAGTCATGAACACTGAAGCTTTCTTT
cdr3_aa: CASTAGAGVMNTEAFF

d_call: TRBD1
j_call: TRBJ2-3
v_call: TRBV7-2
clone_size: -
cdr3_nt: TGTGCCAGCAGCCTTGGACAGGGGGCAGATACGCAGTATTTT
cdr3_aa: CASSLGQGADTQYF

d_call: -
j_call: TRBJ2-7
v_call: TRBV5-1
clone_size: once
cdr3_nt: TGCGCCAGCAGGCTCAAAATCGGCAGCTACGAGCAGTACTTC
cdr3_aa: CASRLKIGSYEQYF

d_call: -
j_call: TRBJ1-2
v_call: TRBV7-9
clone_size: -
cdr3_nt: TGTGCCAGCAGCCATCTGGGAGTTTTGGAAGGCTACACCTTC
cdr3_aa: CASSHLGVLEGYTF

d_call: -
j_call: TRBJ1-5
v_call: TRBV5-5
clone_size: -
cdr3_nt: TGTGCCAGCAGCTTGGCTCCGGAAAATCAGCCCCAGCATTTT
cdr3_aa: CASSLAPENQPQHF

d_call: -
j_call: TRBJ1-3
v_call: TRBV28
clone_size: -
cdr3_nt: TGTGCCAGCAGTCCCGCCCTCGGGCCTGGAAACACCATATATTTT
cdr3_aa: CASSPALGPGNTIYF

d_call: TRBD2
j_call: TRBJ2-1
v_call: TRBV7-9
clone_size: -
cdr3_nt: TGTGCCAGCAGCGTCACTTTAGCGGGGGGGTACAATGAGCAGTTCTTC
cdr3_aa: CASSVTLAGGYNEQFF

d_call: -
j_call: TRBJ2-3
v_call: TRBV9
clone_size: once
cdr3_nt: TGTGCCAGCAGCGCGTACGTCGGCGGGTCTATCACAGATACGCAGTATTTT
cdr3_aa: CASSAYVGGSITDTQYF

d_call: -
j_call: TRBJ2-5
v_call: TRBV11-2
clone_size: -
cdr3_nt: TGTGCCAGCAGCTTGGATTTGGACTACCCAGAGACCCAGTACTTC
cdr3_aa: CASSLDLDYPETQYF

d_call: TRBD2
j_call: TRBJ2-1
v_call: TRBV28
clone_size: once
cdr3_nt: TGTGCCAGCAGTTTGGCTAGCGGGGTCTACAATGAGCAGTTCTTC
cdr3_aa: CASSLASGVYNEQFF

d_call: -
j_call: TRBJ1-1
v_call: TRBV5-4
clone_size: -
cdr3_nt: TGTGCCAGCAGCTCGGGACGGATGAACACTGAAGCTTTCTTT
cdr3_aa: CASSSGRMNTEAFF

d_call: -
j_call: TRBJ2-1
v_call: TRBV7-9
clone_size: -
cdr3_nt: TGTGCCAGCGACCCAGCGCTGTACAATGAGCAGTTCTTC
cdr3_aa: CASDPALYNEQFF

d_call: TRBD1
j_call: TRBJ1-2
v_call: TRBV5-6
clone_size: -
cdr3_nt: TGTGCCAGCAGCTTAGGACAGGGAAACTATGGCTACACCTTC
cdr3_aa: CASSLGQGNYGYTF

d_call: -
j_call: TRBJ2-1
v_call: TRBV6-6
clone_size: -
cdr3_nt: TGTGCCAGCAGGTACAATGAGCAGTTCTTC
cdr3_aa: CASRYNEQFF

d_call: TRBD1
j_call: TRBJ1-1
v_call: TRBV29-1
clone_size: -
cdr3_nt: TGCAGCGTTCTCCGGTGGGACAGGGGAGGTGAAGCTTTCTTT
cdr3_aa: CSVLRWDRGGEAFF

d_call: TRBD2
j_call: TRBJ2-5
v_call: TRBV7-9
clone_size: -
cdr3_nt: TGTGCCAGCAGCTTAGGGACTAGCGGGGCCCGAGAGACCCAGTACTTC
cdr3_aa: CASSLGTSGARETQYF

d_call: -
j_call: TRBJ2-1
v_call: TRBV13
clone_size: once
cdr3_nt: TGTGCCAGCAGCTTAGTAGGTGGGGATGAGCAGTTCTTC
cdr3_aa: CASSLVGGDEQFF

d_call: -
j_call: TRBJ1-2
v_call: TRBV13
clone_size: -
cdr3_nt: TGTGCCAGCAGCTTAGGCCAACAAGGGTTGAACTATGGCTACACCTTC
cdr3_aa: CASSLGQQGLNYGYTF

d_call: -
j_call: TRBJ1-2
v_call: TRBV2
clone_size: -
cdr3_nt: TGTGCCAGCAGTGAAATGGTGGCTTCTAACTATGGCTACACCTTC
cdr3_aa: CASSEMVASNYGYTF

d_call: TRBD1
j_call: TRBJ2-7
v_call: TRBV7-6
clone_size: -
cdr3_nt: TGTGCCAGCAGCTTAGCGCCAGGCGTTGGACAGGGACCATCCTACGAGCAGTACTTC
cdr3_aa: CASSLAPGVGQGPSYEQYF

d_call: -
j_call: TRBJ1-5
v_call: TRBV30
clone_size: -
cdr3_nt: TGTGCCTGGAGTGAGGATAGCAATCAGCCCCAGCATTTT
cdr3_aa: CAWSEDSNQPQHF

d_call: -
j_call: TRBJ1-1
v_call: TRBV7-9
clone_size: -
cdr3_nt: TGTGCCAGCAGCTTTGGTGCAACTGAAGCTTTCTTT
cdr3_aa: CASSFGATEAFF

d_call: TRBD1
j_call: TRBJ1-5
v_call: TRBV11-3
clone_size: -
cdr3_nt: TGTGCCAGCAGTGGGACAGTTTACAGCAATCAGCCCCAGCATTTT
cdr3_aa: CASSGTVYSNQPQHF

d_call: -
j_call: TRBJ1-1
v_call: TRBV6-1
clone_size: -
cdr3_nt: TGTGCCAGCAGTGAAGGCCCCCGGGACGGACCAAGTGAAGCTTTCTTT
cdr3_aa: CASSEGPRDGPSEAFF

d_call: TRBD1
j_call: TRBJ1-2
v_call: TRBV7-8
clone_size: -
cdr3_nt: TGTGCCAGCAGCTTATTTGGGACAGGGGCAATATTGGATGGCTACACCTTC
cdr3_aa: CASSLFGTGAILDGYTF

d_call: -
j_call: TRBJ2-3
v_call: TRBV5-4
clone_size: -
cdr3_nt: TGTGCCAGCAGCCCTCTAGGCACAGATACGCAGTATTTT
cdr3_aa: CASSPLGTDTQYF

d_call: TRBD2
j_call: TRBJ2-7
v_call: TRBV9
clone_size: -
cdr3_nt: TGTGCCAGCAGCGTAGGGCTAGCGGGCTACGAGCAGTACTTC
cdr3_aa: CASSVGLAGYEQYF

d_call: TRBD2
j_call: TRBJ2-2
v_call: TRBV19
clone_size: -
cdr3_nt: TGTGCCAGTAGTATTTCAAGCGGGAGAGGCACCGGGGAGCTGTTTTTT
cdr3_aa: CASSISSGRGTGELFF

d_call: -
j_call: TRBJ2-1
v_call: TRBV28
clone_size: -
cdr3_nt: TGTGCCAGCGGATTCCGGTTCTCGGATAATAACAATGAGCAGTTCTTC
cdr3_aa: CASGFRFSDNNNEQFF

d_call: TRBD2
j_call: TRBJ2-3
v_call: TRBV7-3
clone_size: -
cdr3_nt: TGTGCCAGCAGCTACGGGGGGACTAGCACAGATACGCAGTATTTT
cdr3_aa: CASSYGGTSTDTQYF

d_call: -
j_call: TRBJ2-7
v_call: TRBV11-1
clone_size: -
cdr3_nt: TGTGCCAGCAGCTTAGCGCAGGGGAGCTACGAGCAGTACTTC
cdr3_aa: CASSLAQGSYEQYF